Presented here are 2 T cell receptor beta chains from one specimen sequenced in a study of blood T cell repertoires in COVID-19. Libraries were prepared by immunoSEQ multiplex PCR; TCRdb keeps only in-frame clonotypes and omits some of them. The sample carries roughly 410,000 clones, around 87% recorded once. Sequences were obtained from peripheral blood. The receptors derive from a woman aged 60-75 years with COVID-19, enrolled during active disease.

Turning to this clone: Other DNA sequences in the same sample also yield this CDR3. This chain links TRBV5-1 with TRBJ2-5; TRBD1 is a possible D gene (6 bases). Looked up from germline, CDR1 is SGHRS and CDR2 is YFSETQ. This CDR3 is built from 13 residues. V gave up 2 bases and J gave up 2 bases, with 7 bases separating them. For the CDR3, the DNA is TGCGCCAGCAGCTTCACAGGGCAAGAGACCCAGTACTTC. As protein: CASSFTGQETQYF.

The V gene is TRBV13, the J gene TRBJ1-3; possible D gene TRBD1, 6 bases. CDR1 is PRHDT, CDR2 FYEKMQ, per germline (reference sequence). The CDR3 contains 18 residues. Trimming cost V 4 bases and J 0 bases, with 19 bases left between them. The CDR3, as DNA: TGTGCCAGCAGCTCGCCAGGGGAGTGGGGAAGCTCTGGAAACACCATATATTTT. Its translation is CASSSPGEWGSSGNTIYF.